The entry below describes one TCR beta chain. No antigen is known for it. This sample is part of a study of cytomegalovirus exposure and HLA in healthy donors. The junction had 13 bases not matched to a gene; V was cut back by 2 bases and J by 4 bases. The CDR3 is 18 residues long. Germline loops: CDR1 LNHDA, CDR2 SQIVND (reference sequence). Study-level points and caveats: Later analysis identified a missense DCLRE1C variant that was linked to TCR beta V- and J-gene trimming. In a later analysis, across HLA loci, associated TCR counts were highest for DRB1, lowest for HLA-C.

The PCR made use of 60 Vbeta and 13 Jbeta primers. Original processing methods: Approximately 9.9 million of 75 million to 85 million unique TCR beta chains were shared, per a later count. Assay: immunoSEQ multiplex PCR; the TCRdb copy retains only in-frame clones and omits some. The D gene and trimming were derived from the DNA, and the V and J assignments and clone size from that table. In total, the table holds around 84,000 clones. The sequencing input was PBMCs. This clonotype originated in a man aged 25-40 years in good health and CMV-seronegative. The chain recombines TRBV19 with TRBJ1-2; TRBD1 matches 10 bases. CDR3 in amino acids: CASSIKTGGNGNVYGYTF. The DNA of the CDR3 is TGTGCCAGTAGTATAAAGACAGGGGGCAATGGAAATGTCTATGGCTACACCTTC.